The following is a T cell receptor (beta chain) sequence with its context. Its target is not known. TCRdb reworked the 5' RACE reads into one entry per CDR3 protein, no DNA. The sample holds 400,000 to 550,000 distinct CDR3 sequences. These data are taken from a study of T cells expressing NK-cell markers. Germline V gene sequence: CDR1 LNHDA, CDR2 SQIVND (reference sequence). The CDR3 has 14 amino acids. Regarding the study as a whole: As a fraction of CD8+ T cells, dominant NKG2C+ clonotypes reached roughly 1.0-7.5% in six donors.

This chain uses TRBV19 with TRBJ2-2. Sequences were obtained from blood T cells: a sorted CD56 or NKG2C T cell subset, CD4+ or CD8+ T cells, or bulk PBMC T cells (not recorded which). This clonotype was obtained from a woman aged 18 to 75 in good health. The CDR3 is CASSMRQHTGELFF.